This is a list of T cell receptor beta chains from one sample in a study of radiotherapy plus CTLA-4 blockade in lung cancer. Profiling relied on immunoSEQ multiplex PCR, and the TCRdb table lists in-frame clones only, not all of them. The sample holds some 73,000 clones, 84% seen once. The sequenced sample was peripheral blood, obtained from a patient treated with radiotherapy plus ipilimumab. Receptors originate from a human donor with non-small cell lung cancer who had stable disease on radiotherapy plus ipilimumab. CDR3s include the opening cysteine and the closing phenylalanine or tryptophan. The D gene is left open where the match is weak. For some rows the clone size is stated as once, few or many, or as a class when expanded; others skip it.

>TRBV15|TRBD2|TRBJ2-1|few
CATSIVGGTPVPHNEQFF
TGTGCCACCAGCATCGTGGGGGGGACTCCAGTACCCCACAATGAGCAGTTCTTC
>TRBV5-1|NA|TRBJ2-3|NA
CASLGADTQYF
TGCGCCAGCCTCGGGGCAGATACGCAGTATTTT
>TRBV27|TRBD2|TRBJ2-7|NA
CASSLNQASGAYEQYF
TGTGCCAGCAGTTTAAATCAGGCTAGCGGGGCCTACGAGCAGTACTTC
>TRBV28|NA|TRBJ1-4|once
CASKDYNEKLFF
TGTGCCAGCAAGGACTATAATGAAAAACTGTTTTTT
>TRBV28|NA|TRBJ1-5|once
CASKRAPGPQHF
TGTGCCAGCAAAAGGGCTCCGGGGCCCCAGCATTTT
>TRBV27|TRBD2|TRBJ2-2|NA
CASSLTGLAGANTGELFF
TGTGCCAGCAGTTTAACCGGACTAGCGGGAGCAAACACCGGGGAGCTGTTTTTT
>TRBV27|TRBD2|TRBJ2-2|NA
CASSPTPIAGGTFLTGELFF
TGTGCCAGCAGCCCAACCCCCATAGCGGGAGGAACCTTTCTCACCGGGGAGCTGTTTTTT
>TRBV11-2|NA|TRBJ1-5|NA
CASSVQGNQPQHF
TGTGCCAGCAGCGTACAGGGAAATCAGCCCCAGCATTTT
>TRBV11-3|NA|TRBJ1-1|NA
CASSLDGTEAFF
TGTGCCAGCAGCTTAGATGGCACTGAAGCTTTCTTT
>TRBV19|NA|TRBJ2-5|NA
CASSISQGGGGETQYF
TGTGCCAGTAGTATTTCCCAGGGTGGAGGTGGAGAGACCCAGTACTTC
>TRBV7-6|NA|TRBJ1-5|NA
CASSLVGQPQHF
TGTGCCAGCAGCTTAGTGGGCCAGCCCCAGCATTTT
>TRBV7-6|NA|TRBJ2-1|NA
CASSPDRPRKYNEQFF
TGTGCCAGCAGCCCCGATAGGCCCAGGAAGTACAATGAGCAGTTCTTC
>TRBV27|TRBD1|TRBJ2-5|NA
CASTPFPGQGPETQYF
TGTGCCAGCACCCCGTTCCCAGGACAGGGGCCCGAGACCCAGTACTTC
>TRBV7-3|NA|TRBJ1-1|NA
CASSLKGLAGPNTEAFF
TGTGCCAGCAGCTTAAAAGGATTGGCAGGTCCGAACACTGAAGCTTTCTTT
>TRBV7-3|NA|TRBJ2-2|NA
CASSLTGRTNTGELFF
TGTGCCAGCAGCTTAACAGGGAGAACGAACACCGGGGAGCTGTTTTTT
>TRBV27|NA|TRBJ1-5|NA
CASSHGQSNQPQHF
TGTGCCAGCAGTCATGGACAGTCCAATCAGCCCCAGCATTTT
>TRBV6-1|TRBD1|TRBJ1-5|NA
CASSSRQGGQPQHF
TGTGCCAGCAGTTCACGACAGGGCGGTCAGCCCCAGCATTTT
>TRBV5-6|NA|TRBJ1-1|few
CASSLGGHTEAFF
TGTGCCAGCAGCTTGGGGGGGCACACTGAAGCTTTCTTT
>TRBV7-2|NA|TRBJ1-4|NA
CASSLARTAAANEKLFF
TGTGCCAGCAGCTTAGCGCGTACGGCAGCTGCTAATGAAAAACTGTTTTTT
>TRBV29-1|NA|TRBJ1-2|NA
CSIGGEVGYTF
TGCAGCATTGGAGGGGAAGTTGGCTACACCTTC
>TRBV30|TRBD1|TRBJ1-4|NA
CAWSRDSNEKLFF
TGTGCCTGGAGTAGGGACAGTAATGAAAAACTGTTTTTT
>TRBV6-1|TRBD2|TRBJ2-1|NA
CASSTALAGSNEQFF
TGTGCCAGCAGTACTGCACTAGCGGGATCCAATGAGCAGTTCTTC
>TRBV7-2|NA|TRBJ2-1|NA
CASRPLLGSYNEQFF
TGTGCCAGCAGGCCCCTATTGGGCTCCTACAATGAGCAGTTCTTC
>TRBV7-3|TRBD2|TRBJ2-7|NA
CASSIYSGGPIYEQYF
TGTGCCAGCAGCATCTATAGCGGGGGGCCAATCTACGAGCAGTACTTC
>TRBV28|NA|TRBJ2-3|NA
CASSPVSDTQYF
TGTGCCAGCAGCCCCGTCTCAGATACGCAGTATTTT
>TRBV19|NA|TRBJ1-5|NA
CASSSTGNQPQHF
TGTGCCAGTAGTTCAACAGGGAATCAGCCCCAGCATTTT
>TRBV5-1|NA|TRBJ2-2|few
CASRAELETGELFF
TGCGCCAGCAGGGCGGAGCTGGAAACCGGGGAGCTGTTTTTT
>TRBV18|NA|TRBJ2-2|NA
CASSPLGQLTGELFF
TGTGCCAGCTCACCATTAGGACAGCTCACCGGGGAGCTGTTTTTT
>TRBV7-2|NA|TRBJ1-4|NA
CASSLERDGKLFF
TGTGCCAGCAGCTTAGAAAGGGATGGGAAACTGTTTTTT
>TRBV6-1|NA|TRBJ2-1|few
CASTTRGTQYNEQFF
TGTGCCAGCACCACGAGAGGGACCCAATACAATGAGCAGTTCTTC
>TRBV4-2|NA|TRBJ1-6|NA
CASSQGATYNSPLHF
TGTGCCAGCAGCCAAGGGGCGACCTATAATTCACCCCTCCACTTT
>TRBV5-1|TRBD2|TRBJ2-5|NA
CASSLDPAGEETQYF
TGCGCCAGCAGCTTGGATCCAGCGGGGGAAGAGACCCAGTACTTC
>TRBV28|TRBD2|TRBJ2-1|NA
CASSWTSGRPYNEQFF
TGTGCCAGCAGTTGGACTAGCGGGAGGCCTTACAATGAGCAGTTCTTC
>TRBV11-3|NA|TRBJ2-1|NA
CASSPGPSYNEQFF
TGTGCCAGCAGCCCGGGGCCTTCCTACAATGAGCAGTTCTTC
>TRBV9|NA|TRBJ2-3|NA
CASSVAPDLTDTQYF
TGTGCCAGCAGCGTGGCGCCGGACTTAACAGATACGCAGTATTTT
>TRBV5-5|NA|TRBJ2-7|NA
CASSLAAGTYEQYF
TGTGCCAGCAGCTTGGCAGCGGGTACCTACGAGCAGTACTTC
>TRBV6-5|TRBD2|TRBJ2-7|NA
CASSVLAGEGEQYF
TGTGCCAGCAGTGTTCTAGCGGGCGAGGGCGAGCAGTACTTC
>TRBV19|NA|TRBJ2-2|NA
CASSNPVGGGELFF
TGTGCCAGTAGTAACCCGGTGGGCGGCGGGGAGCTGTTTTTT
>TRBV28|TRBD1|TRBJ1-2|NA
CAIGQGFGYTF
TGTGCCATAGGACAGGGGTTTGGCTACACCTTC
>TRBV10-3|NA|TRBJ2-5|NA
CAISVREQETQYF
TGTGCCATCAGTGTAAGGGAACAAGAGACCCAGTACTTC
>TRBV30|TRBD2|TRBJ2-1|NA
CARTSGTEQFF
TGTGCCAGGACTAGCGGGACGGAGCAGTTCTTC
>TRBV28|NA|TRBJ1-6|NA
CASIQQVKGSPLHF
TGTGCCAGCATCCAACAGGTTAAGGGTTCACCCCTCCACTTT
>TRBV6-1|TRBD1|TRBJ2-1|once
CASSGGGTGSNEQFF
TGTGCCAGCAGTGGAGGCGGGACAGGGAGCAATGAGCAGTTCTTC
>TRBV2|NA|TRBJ1-2|NA
CASSQDSNYGYTF
TGTGCCAGCAGTCAGGACAGTAACTATGGCTACACCTTC
>TRBV18|TRBD1|TRBJ1-1|few
CASSPDREAFF
TGTGCCAGCTCGCCGGACAGGGAAGCTTTCTTT
>TRBV18|NA|TRBJ1-4|NA
CASSRQQNEKLFF
TGTGCCAGCTCACGACAGCAGAATGAAAAACTGTTTTTT
>TRBV18|NA|TRBJ2-3|NA
CASSTGTSTDTQYF
TGTGCCAGCTCAACAGGGACAAGCACAGATACGCAGTATTTT
>TRBV19|TRBD1|TRBJ1-6|NA
CASSIGQGANNSPLHF
TGTGCCAGTAGTATAGGACAGGGGGCGAATAATTCACCCCTCCACTTT
>TRBV19|TRBD1|TRBJ2-5|NA
CASSIQGAGETQYF
TGTGCCAGTAGTATACAGGGGGCGGGAGAGACCCAGTACTTC
>TRBV28|TRBD1|TRBJ1-2|once
CASSLLGTDRGYTF
TGTGCCAGCAGTTTATTAGGGACAGATCGTGGCTACACCTTC
>TRBV10-3|NA|TRBJ2-2|NA
CAISPPGNTGELFF
TGTGCCATCAGTCCCCCAGGGAACACCGGGGAGCTGTTTTTT
>TRBV10-2|NA|TRBJ2-7|few
CASSETGSYEQYF
TGCGCCAGCAGTGAGACAGGCTCCTACGAGCAGTACTTC
>TRBV11-2|TRBD1|TRBJ1-4|NA
CASSSTGVTNEKLFF
TGTGCCAGCAGCTCCACAGGGGTCACTAATGAAAAACTGTTTTTT
>TRBV6-4|TRBD2|TRBJ2-1|NA
CASSDKGGRAVNLYEQFF
TGTGCCAGCAGTGACAAAGGCGGGAGGGCCGTCAACCTCTATGAGCAGTTCTTC
>TRBV27|NA|TRBJ1-6|NA
CASSLSGDNSPLHF
TGTGCCAGCAGTTTATCGGGGGATAATTCACCCCTCCACTTT